The subject of this entry is one TCR beta chain. Its specificity is unknown. Germline V gene sequence: CDR1 SGHTA, CDR2 FQGNSA. The ends lost 5 bases at V and 5 bases at J; junction bases unmatched: 8. The CDR3 is 14 residues long. Sequencing targeted expressed TCRB transcripts, as all isolated RNA had been reverse transcribed. Produced via immunoSEQ multiplex PCR; TCRdb's table is partial and in-frame only. The sample holds hundreds of thousands of clones, about 10% seen once. This sample was included in a study of beta chain features in type 1 diabetes. Study observations and caveats: Sequencing used cDNA, and cells with high TCR expression could therefore be over-represented.

The sample taken for sequencing was naive CD4+ T cells from blood. The chain has TRBV7-2 and TRBJ2-5; TRBD2 agrees at 7 bases. This TCR was sampled from a woman between 18 and 29 years old in good health. The CDR3 loop is CASSPSVGGETQYF. The CDR3 DNA reads TGTGCCAGCAGCCCTAGCGTCGGGGGGGAGACCCAGTACTTC. The variable domain in full, completed from reference TRBV7-2 and TRBJ2-5, reads GAGVSQSPSNKVTEKGKDVELRCDPISGHTALYWYRQSLGQGLEFLIYFQGNSAPDKSGLPSDRFSAERTGGSVSTLTIQRTQQEDSAVYLCASSPSVGGETQYFGPGTRLLVL.